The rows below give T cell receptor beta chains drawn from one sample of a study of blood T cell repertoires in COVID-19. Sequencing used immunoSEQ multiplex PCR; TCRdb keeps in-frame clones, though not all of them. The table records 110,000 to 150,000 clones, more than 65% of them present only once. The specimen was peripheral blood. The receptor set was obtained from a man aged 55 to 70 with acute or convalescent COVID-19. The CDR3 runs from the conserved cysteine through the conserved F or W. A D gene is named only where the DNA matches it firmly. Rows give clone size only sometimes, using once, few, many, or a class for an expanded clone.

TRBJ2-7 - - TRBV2 TGTGCCGCCTCGGTGAACTCCTACGAGCAGTACTTC CAASVNSYEQYF
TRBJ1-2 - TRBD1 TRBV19 TGTGCCAGTAGGAGAGGCGCAGGGGGACTAGATGGCTACACCTTC CASRRGAGGLDGYTF
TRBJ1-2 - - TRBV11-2 TGTGCCAGCAGCTTAGATGGCACGGGATGGGATGGCTACACCTTC CASSLDGTGWDGYTF
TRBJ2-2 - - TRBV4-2 TGTGCCAGCAGCCCCTCTGGCGGGTCGAACACCGGGGAGCTGTTTTTT CASSPSGGSNTGELFF
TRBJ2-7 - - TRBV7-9 TGTGCCAGCAGCTACTTCGACGGAGCCTACGAGCAGTACTTC CASSYFDGAYEQYF
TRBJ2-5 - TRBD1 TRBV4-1 TGCGCCAGCAGCAAAGGACAGGGGGTCGAGACCCAGTACTTC CASSKGQGVETQYF
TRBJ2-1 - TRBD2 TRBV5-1 TGCGCCAGCAGCTTGCCTCGACTAGCGGGAGAGGATGAGCAGTTCTTC CASSLPRLAGEDEQFF
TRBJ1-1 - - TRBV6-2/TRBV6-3 TGTGCCAGCAGTTCCCACCTGTCCACTCCTATGAACACTGAAGCTTTCTTT CASSSHLSTPMNTEAFF
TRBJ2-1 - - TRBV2 TGTGCCAGCAGTGAAGGCCAGGTAACAAATGAGCAGTTCTTC CASSEGQVTNEQFF
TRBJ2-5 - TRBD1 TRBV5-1 TGCGCCAGCAGCTCGGGGACAGCCTCCTGGGAGACCCAGTACTTC CASSSGTASWETQYF
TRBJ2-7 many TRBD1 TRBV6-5 TGTGCCAGCAGTTACTCGATCGGGACAGGGGACCACGAGCAGTACTTC CASSYSIGTGDHEQYF
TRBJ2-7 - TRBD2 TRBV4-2 TGTGCCAGCAGCCAAGTGGGACTAGCGGGAGGATTCCACGAGCAGTACTTC CASSQVGLAGGFHEQYF
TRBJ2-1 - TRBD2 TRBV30 TGTGCCTCGACCAAACTAGCGGGAGGGTACAATGAGCAGTTCTTC CASTKLAGGYNEQFF
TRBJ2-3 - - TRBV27 TGTGCCAGCAGTTTATATCTCGGCACAGATACGCAGTATTTT CASSLYLGTDTQYF
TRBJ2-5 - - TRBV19 TGTGCCAGTAGTAAGGACAGACAAGAGACCCAGTACTTC CASSKDRQETQYF
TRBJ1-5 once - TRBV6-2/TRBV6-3 TGTGCCAGCAGTTACTACAGGGATCGGCAGCCCCAGCATTTT CASSYYRDRQPQHF
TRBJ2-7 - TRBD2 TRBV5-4 TGTGCCAGCAGCTCTAGCGGGATGAGCTCCTACGAGCAGTACTTC CASSSSGMSSYEQYF
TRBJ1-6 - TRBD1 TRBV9 TGTGCCAGCAGCTTCAACAGGGGAACCTATAATTCACCCCTCCACTTT CASSFNRGTYNSPLHF
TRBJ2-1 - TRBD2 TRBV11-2 TGTGCCAGCAGCCGGCGGGAGGCATACTACAATGAGCAGTTCTTC CASSRREAYYNEQFF
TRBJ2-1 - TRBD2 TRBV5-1 TGCGCCAGCAGCTTAGTGTCTAGCGGGAGGGATGAGCAGTTCTTC CASSLVSSGRDEQFF
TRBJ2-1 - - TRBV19 TGTGCCAGTAGTATCCGCGGGACTCCTTACAATGAGCAGTTCTTC CASSIRGTPYNEQFF
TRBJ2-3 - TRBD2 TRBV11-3 TGTGCCAGCAGCTTTAGCGGGCTCAGCACAGATACGCAGTATTTT CASSFSGLSTDTQYF
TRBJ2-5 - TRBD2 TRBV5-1 TGCGCCAGCAGCCCCCGACTAGCGGGAGTAGTAGAGACCCAGTACTTC CASSPRLAGVVETQYF
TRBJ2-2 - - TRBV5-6 TGTGCCAGCAGCTTGGGACTAGGGAACACCGGGGAGCTGTTTTTT CASSLGLGNTGELFF
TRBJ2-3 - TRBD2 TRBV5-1 TGCGCCAGCAGCTGGGGACTAGCGGGAGCGACGGGAGATACGCAGTATTTT CASSWGLAGATGDTQYF
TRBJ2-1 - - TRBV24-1 TGTGCCACCAGTGATTTACAGTCTGTTGACAATGAGCAGTTCTTC CATSDLQSVDNEQFF
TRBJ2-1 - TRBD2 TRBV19 TGTGCCAGTAGTATAGATCTAACTAGCGGCCACAATGAGCAGTTCTTC CASSIDLTSGHNEQFF
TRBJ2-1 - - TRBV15 TGTGCCACCCGGACTCTTCTCTACAATGAGCAGTTCTTC CATRTLLYNEQFF